This TCR beta chain is from a study of CD8+CD57+ T cells in acquired aplastic anemia (dated by TCRdb to 2016 to 2019). For context, the study as a whole: Extracted DNA from sorted CD4+ and CD8+ cells averaged around 3.4 ug, ranging from about 0.19 to 30 ug. Summary of the overall study and its limitations: Some 27 CD8+ CDR3 sequences were found in both patients and controls but appeared to be highly expressed in patients and within the immunodominant clones of the patients. CD8+ Simpson's diversity did not differ significantly between patients and healthy controls (P=0.060).

Comments on this clonotype: Its specific antigen is unknown. Nothing much larger sits one base from this clone, and base qualities are not available.

Genomic DNA served as template for TCR beta VDJ combination and CDR3 sequence profiling. An Illumina HiSeq 2000 was used for TCR repertoire sequencing. The original methods were these. Repertoires were assessed using TRBV/TRBJ rearrangement plots, CDR3 size and DJ length profiles, and Simpson's diversity index. The immunodominant clone was defined as the most abundant DNA sequence in deep sequencing data. CDR3 amino acid sequences were screened for sharing across subjects and compared with published repertoires and the VDJdb database. The public reads were quality trimmed at Q25 with fastp and then assembled into clones with MiXCR by TCRdb, keeping productive beta chains. All rows with the same CDR3 protein become a single entry with the most common DNA and genes. The V and J calls shown here were made by TCRdb, not taken from the authors' results. Within this sample are 300,000 or so distinct CDR3 sequences, with approximately 56% of them counted one time only. The ten most abundant clones make up less than 10% of the sample.

Looking up the germline V gene yields CDR1 LGHNA and CDR2 YNFKEQ. From the cysteine up to the phenylalanine, the CDR3 has a length of 14 residues. The sequence is cut down to CDR3 DNA, 42 bases in frame from base 1. The V and J ends are trimmed by 0 bases and 4 bases, leaving 9 bases between them. In the study, sorted CD4+ and CD8+ blood T cells from patients with severe aplastic anemia and from healthy subjects underwent deep sequencing of TCR repertoires. Ficoll-Paque density gradient centrifugation was used to isolate peripheral blood mononuclear cells. Before DNA extraction, CD4+ and CD8+ T cells were sorted by FACS or by magnetic beads.

The chain is made from TRBV4-2 and TRBJ1-1; the D gene is not confidently resolved. The sequence derives from a human donor with severe aplastic anemia or a healthy control (not recorded which). Material for sequencing was sorted CD4+, CD8+, or CD8+CD57+ T cells (not recorded which) from PBMCs. CDR3 reads: CASSQDMEVTEAFF. The nucleotide sequence reads as follows: TGTGCCAGCAGCCAAGATATGGAGGTCACTGAAGCTTTCTTT.